The source of this T cell receptor beta chain is a study of blood T cell repertoires in COVID-19. Study information: Acute and convalescent COVID-19 specimens originated in the United States, Italy and Spain. In each case, the material was cDNA or gDNA derived from T cells, B-cell-depleted T cells, or PBMCs.

V trimming: 0 bases; J trimming: 12 bases; junction bases outside the gene matches: 6. Germline loops: CDR1 SGHRS, CDR2 YFSETQ. The CDR3 runs to 13 residues. As processed by the authors: The authors estimated nucleated cell counts from reference gene primer amplification. Some clones are missing from TCRdb's copy, which holds only in-frame ones; the method was immunoSEQ multiplex PCR. The D gene and trimming were derived from the DNA, and the V and J assignments and clone size from that table. Among fewer than 180,000 clones listed, around 86% were seen once. The gene calls are TRBV5-1 and TRBJ2-3, with 8 bases fitting TRBD1. Specimen: peripheral blood. The receptor was derived from a man in his 70s with acute or convalescent COVID-19. CDR3 loop: CASSLEQQGAQYF. As DNA, the CDR3 is TGCGCCAGCAGCTTGGAGCAGCAGGGGGCACAGTATTTT.